This is a list of T cell receptor beta chains from one sample in a study of blood T cell repertoires in COVID-19. Libraries were prepared by immunoSEQ multiplex PCR; TCRdb keeps only in-frame clonotypes and omits some of them. The sample has around 120,000 clones; more than 65% are singletons. Material: peripheral blood. All receptors come from a woman in her 70s with acute or convalescent COVID-19. Each CDR3 is given with its conserved first and last residue. D genes are given only for firm matches. The listing skips clone size in some rows; elsewhere it reads once, few, many or a size class.

D gene	J gene	clone size	V gene	CDR3 protein	CDR3 DNA
-	TRBJ1-2	-	TRBV10-3	CAIREGGYGYTF	TGTGCCATCAGGGAAGGGGGCTATGGCTACACCTTC
-	TRBJ1-2	-	TRBV19	CASSIELGGYGYTF	TGTGCCAGTAGTATAGAGCTTGGCGGCTATGGCTACACCTTC
TRBD2	TRBJ2-1	-	TRBV5-1	CASSRGPAGGNEQFF	TGCGCCAGCAGCCGCGGACCAGCGGGGGGGAATGAGCAGTTCTTC
TRBD1	TRBJ1-2	-	TRBV7-2	CASSLAPGQGYYGYTF	TGTGCCAGCAGCTTAGCTCCGGGACAGGGGTACTATGGCTACACCTTC
TRBD2	TRBJ2-1	-	TRBV19	CASSIPTSGVGEQFF	TGTGCCAGTAGTATTCCGACTAGCGGGGTAGGGGAGCAGTTCTTC
TRBD1	TRBJ1-5	-	TRBV11-2	CASSLGPGGRNQPQHF	TGTGCCAGCAGCTTAGGTCCAGGGGGACGCAATCAGCCCCAGCATTTT
TRBD1	TRBJ2-5	once	TRBV6-5	CASSSRQGQETQYF	TGTGCCAGCAGTTCCCGACAGGGGCAAGAGACCCAGTACTTC
TRBD2	TRBJ2-1	-	TRBV10-3	CAISVEAGGPGEQFF	TGTGCCATCAGTGTGGAAGCGGGAGGGCCAGGTGAGCAGTTCTTC
TRBD2	TRBJ2-1	-	TRBV9	CASSVGLAGEDEQFF	TGTGCCAGCAGCGTAGGTCTAGCGGGAGAGGATGAGCAGTTCTTC
TRBD2	TRBJ2-2	many	TRBV9	CASSGSGTSGGANTGELFF	TGTGCCAGCAGCGGATCCGGGACTAGCGGGGGGGCAAACACCGGGGAGCTGTTTTTT
-	TRBJ1-3	-	TRBV6-1	CASSERGGAYSGNTIYF	TGTGCCAGCAGTGAAAGAGGGGGGGCGTACTCTGGAAACACCATATATTTT
-	TRBJ1-2	-	TRBV28	CASSAGARGDGYTF	TGTGCCAGCAGTGCGGGGGCAAGAGGGGATGGCTACACCTTC
-	TRBJ2-7	-	TRBV2	CASMEAYEQYF	TGTGCCAGCATGGAGGCCTACGAGCAGTACTTC
-	TRBJ2-2	-	TRBV9	CASSPDATRPGELFF	TGTGCCAGCAGCCCAGATGCGACTAGGCCCGGGGAGCTGTTTTTT
TRBD2	TRBJ2-5	-	TRBV29-1	CSAGGLAGMETQYF	TGCAGCGCCGGAGGACTAGCGGGTATGGAGACCCAGTACTTC